This T cell receptor beta chain was recovered during a study of CD4 T cells in relation to SARS-CoV-2 and coronaviruses. The overall study: TCR beta CDR3s were sequenced after 10-day antigen culture of PBMCs. The restricting HLA molecule for shared crossreactive spike epitopes was mapped. Study-wide results and limits: No donor gave both pre-pandemic and post-infection samples.

TCRdb's table, derived via immunoSEQ multiplex PCR, lists solely in-frame clones and lacks some. Of some 37,000 clones listed, more than 60% are singletons. This CDR3 spans 14 amino acids. CDR1 is SNHLY, CDR2 FYNNEI, per germline. V lost 3 bases and J lost 2; bases outside the gene matches: 2. For this clone: Its specificity is not known.

Source material: memory CD4+ T cells from PBMCs, cultured in vitro. This sequence joins TRBV2 and TRBJ2-5; 8 bases agree with TRBD2. This sequence originates from an adult with COVID-19. The CDR3 DNA is TGTGCCAGCAGTGAGGGGACTAGGCAAGAGACCCAGTACTTC. Protein product: CASSEGTRQETQYF. Filled out from reference TRBV2 and TRBJ2-5, the complete variable domain reads EPEVTQTPSHQVTQMGQEVILRCVPISNHLYFYWYRQILGQKVEFLVSFYNNEISEKSEIFDDQFSVERPDGSNFTLKIRSTKLEDSAMYFCASSEGTRQETQYFGPGTRLLVL.